Shown below are 11 T cell receptor beta chains from a single sample sequenced in a study of OX40 agonist ivuxolimab in advanced cancers. Repertoires were generated with immunoSEQ multiplex PCR, while TCRdb's copy carries only in-frame clones and drops some. The profile covers about 50,000 clones, with over 65% appearing a single time and roughly 1.5% taken by the ten largest. Sequenced here: CD4+ or CD8+ T cells sorted from blood, sampled in a trial of the OX40 agonist ivuxolimab. The receptors were gathered from an adult with an advanced solid tumor such as melanoma, head and neck, liver or kidney cancer.

The rearrangement links TRBV7-2 to TRBJ2-7; 8 bases are shared with TRBD1. The germline CDR1 and CDR2 sequences are SGHTA and FQGNSA. The CDR3 has 15 residues. Trimming took 0 bases from V and 6 from J; bases not matched to a gene: 7. CDR3 DNA sequence: TGTGCCAGCAGCTTAGCCCTCGGACAGGGTAGCGAGCAGTACTTC. This gives the protein CASSLALGQGSEQYF.

CDR3 sequence reads: CASSIGSRTEAFF. CDR3 DNA: TGTGCCAGTAGTATAGGATCCCGCACTGAAGCTTTCTTT. This chain connects TRBV19 to TRBJ1-1, with unresolved D. CDR1 is LNHDA, CDR2 SQIVND, per germline (reference sequence). The CDR3 has 13 residues. Deletions cut 1 base from V and 4 bases from J, with 7 bases between.

This rearrangement joins TRBV5-8 to TRBJ2-7; D is unclear. Germline assignment: CDR1 SGHTS and CDR2 YDEGEE. This CDR3 is 14 amino acids long. Deletions cut 4 bases from V and 3 bases from J, with 14 bases between. CDR3 residues: CASSHRLNSYEQYF. CDR3 nucleotides: TGTGCCAGCAGCCATCGTTTGAACAGCTACGAGCAGTACTTC.

V and J are TRBV2 and TRBJ1-5; 7 bases line up with TRBD1. V lost 4 bases and J lost 6; bases outside the gene matches: 12. The CDR3 sequence is 16 residues long. Germline CDR1 SNHLY, CDR2 FYNNEI. This CDR3 is CASSGGTAQGVQPQHF. The CDR3 DNA follows: TGTGCCAGCAGTGGGGGGACAGCCCAAGGGGTTCAGCCCCAGCATTTT.

The chain uses TRBV30 and TRBJ1-2; a weak D match, TRBD1 (5 bases). The CDR3 has 13 amino acids. V was pared by 3 bases and J by 1 base, with 9 bases between. CDR1 GTSNPN and CDR2 SVGIG come from the germline V gene (reference sequence). The CDR3 sequence: CAWRDKINYGYTF. CDR3 sequence (DNA): TGTGCCTGGAGGGACAAGATTAACTATGGCTACACCTTC.

The CDR3 DNA sequence: TGTGCCAGCAGTTCGACAGGGAATGGAGGCTACACCTTC. Translating it yields CASSSTGNGGYTF. The chain is built from TRBV6-1 and TRBJ1-2; TRBD1 aligns across 7 bases. This CDR3 contains 13 residues. The germline gives CDR1 MNHNS, CDR2 SASEGT. Trimming cost V 5 bases and J 8 bases; bases outside gene matches: 8.

This sequence joins TRBV6-6 and TRBJ1-1; D is undetermined. Germline loops: CDR1 MNHNY, CDR2 SVGAGI (reference sequence). The CDR3 is made up of 12 amino acids. With 0 bases removed from V and 7 bases from J, the gap between germline ends came to 6 bases. CDR3 residues: CASSYSADEAFF. The CDR3 bases are TGTGCCAGCAGTTACTCGGCAGATGAAGCTTTCTTT.

For the CDR3, the DNA is TGTGCCAGCAGCCCCCCGGGCGGGGGGCTTTACAATGAGCAGTTCTTC. Translated: CASSPPGGGLYNEQFF. This chain joins TRBV7-2 and TRBJ2-1; 8 nucleotides match TRBD2. The CDR3 extends over 16 amino acids. Losses at the gene ends were 5 bases for V and 4 bases for J; bases not matched to a gene: 10. CDR1 and CDR2 from the germline V gene are SGHTA and FQGNSA.

This chain joins TRBV6-6 and TRBJ1-2; possible D gene TRBD1, 6 bases. V was cut by 7 bases and J by 8 bases, with 23 bases left in between. In germline, CDR1 is MNHNY, CDR2 SVGAGI (reference sequence). The length of the CDR3 is 15 residues. Written as DNA, the CDR3 is TGTGCCAGCACCTTCCGGAGCACAGGGAGCCGGGGCTACACCTTC. As protein: CASTFRSTGSRGYTF.

This rearrangement joins TRBV2 to TRBJ2-6; D ambiguous. This CDR3 has 14 residues. V lost 2 bases to trimming and J lost 4 bases, with 6 bases between them. From germline, CDR1 is SNHLY and CDR2 FYNNEI. The CDR3 coding sequence is TGTGCCAGCAGTGAAACGAAGGGGGCCAACGTCCTGACTTTC. It yields the protein CASSETKGANVLTF.

This clone has just a few counts. The V and J genes are TRBV19 and TRBJ1-1; D is undetermined. This CDR3 is 12 amino acids long. V lost 7 bases, J lost 7 bases, and 13 bases lay in between. The germline V gene has CDR1 LNHDA and CDR2 SQIVND (reference sequence). CDR3 nucleotide sequence: TGTGCCAGTAACGGCGTAAGCTATGAAGCTTTCTTT. Its translation: CASNGVSYEAFF.